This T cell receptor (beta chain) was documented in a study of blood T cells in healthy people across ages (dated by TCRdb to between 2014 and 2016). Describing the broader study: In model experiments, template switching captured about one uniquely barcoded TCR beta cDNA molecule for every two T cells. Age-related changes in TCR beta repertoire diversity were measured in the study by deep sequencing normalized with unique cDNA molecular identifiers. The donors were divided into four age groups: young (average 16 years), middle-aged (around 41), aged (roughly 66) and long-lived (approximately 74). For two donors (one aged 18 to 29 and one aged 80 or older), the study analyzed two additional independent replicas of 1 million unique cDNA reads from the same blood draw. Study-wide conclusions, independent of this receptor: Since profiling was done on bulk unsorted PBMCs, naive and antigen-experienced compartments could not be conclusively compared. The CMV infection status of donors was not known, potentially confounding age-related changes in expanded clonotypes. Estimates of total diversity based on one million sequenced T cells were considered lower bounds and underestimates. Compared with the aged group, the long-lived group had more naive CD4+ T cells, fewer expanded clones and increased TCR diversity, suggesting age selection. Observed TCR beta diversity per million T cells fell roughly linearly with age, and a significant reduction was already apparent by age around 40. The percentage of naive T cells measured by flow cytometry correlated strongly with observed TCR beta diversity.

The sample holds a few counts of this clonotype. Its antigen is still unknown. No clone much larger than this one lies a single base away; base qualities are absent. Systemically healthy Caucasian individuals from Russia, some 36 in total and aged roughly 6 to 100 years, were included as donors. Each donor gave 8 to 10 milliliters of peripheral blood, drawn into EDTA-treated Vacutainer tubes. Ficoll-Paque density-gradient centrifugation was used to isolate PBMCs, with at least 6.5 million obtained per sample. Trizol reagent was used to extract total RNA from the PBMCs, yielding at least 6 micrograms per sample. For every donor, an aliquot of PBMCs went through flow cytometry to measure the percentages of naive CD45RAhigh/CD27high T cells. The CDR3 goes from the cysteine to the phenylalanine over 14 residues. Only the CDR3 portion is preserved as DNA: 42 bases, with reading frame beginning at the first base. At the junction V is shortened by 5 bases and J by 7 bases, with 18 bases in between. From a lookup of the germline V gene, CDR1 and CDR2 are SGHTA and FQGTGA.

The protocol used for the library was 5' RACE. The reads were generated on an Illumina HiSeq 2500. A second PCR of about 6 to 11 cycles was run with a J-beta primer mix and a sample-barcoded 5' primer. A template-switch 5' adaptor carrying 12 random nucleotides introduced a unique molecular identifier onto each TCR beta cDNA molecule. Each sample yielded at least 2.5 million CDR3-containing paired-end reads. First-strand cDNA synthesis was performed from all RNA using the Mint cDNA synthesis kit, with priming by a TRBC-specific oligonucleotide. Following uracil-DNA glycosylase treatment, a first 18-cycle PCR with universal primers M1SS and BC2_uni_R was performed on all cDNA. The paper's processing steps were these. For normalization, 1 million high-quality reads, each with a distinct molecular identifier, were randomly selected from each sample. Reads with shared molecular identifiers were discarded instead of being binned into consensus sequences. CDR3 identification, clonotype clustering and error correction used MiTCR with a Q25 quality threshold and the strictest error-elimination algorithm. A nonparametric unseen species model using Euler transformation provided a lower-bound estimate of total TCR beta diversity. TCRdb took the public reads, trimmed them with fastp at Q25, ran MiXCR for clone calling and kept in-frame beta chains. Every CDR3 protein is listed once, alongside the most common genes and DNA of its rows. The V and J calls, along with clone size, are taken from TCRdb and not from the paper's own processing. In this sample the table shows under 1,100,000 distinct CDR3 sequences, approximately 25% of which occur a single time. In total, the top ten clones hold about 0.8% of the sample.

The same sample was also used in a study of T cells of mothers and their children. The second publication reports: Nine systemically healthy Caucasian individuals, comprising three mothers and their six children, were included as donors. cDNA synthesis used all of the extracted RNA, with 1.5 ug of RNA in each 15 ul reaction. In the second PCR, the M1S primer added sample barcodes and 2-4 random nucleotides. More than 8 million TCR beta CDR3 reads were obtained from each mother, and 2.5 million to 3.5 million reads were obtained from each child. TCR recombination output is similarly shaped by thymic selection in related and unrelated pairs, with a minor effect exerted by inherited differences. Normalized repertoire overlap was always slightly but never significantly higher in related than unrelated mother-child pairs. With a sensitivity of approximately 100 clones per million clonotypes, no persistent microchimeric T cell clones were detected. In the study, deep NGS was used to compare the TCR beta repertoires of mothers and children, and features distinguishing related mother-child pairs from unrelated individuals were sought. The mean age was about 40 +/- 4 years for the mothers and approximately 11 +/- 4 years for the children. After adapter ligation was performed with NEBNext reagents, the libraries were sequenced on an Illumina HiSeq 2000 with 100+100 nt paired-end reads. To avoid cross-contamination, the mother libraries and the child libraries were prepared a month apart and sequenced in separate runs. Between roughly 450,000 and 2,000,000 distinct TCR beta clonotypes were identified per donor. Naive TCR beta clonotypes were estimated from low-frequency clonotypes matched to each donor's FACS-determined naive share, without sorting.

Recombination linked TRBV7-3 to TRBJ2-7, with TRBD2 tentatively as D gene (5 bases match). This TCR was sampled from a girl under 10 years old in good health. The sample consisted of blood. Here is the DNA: TGTGCCAGCAGCCACAGTGGCGGGCGCGATGAGCAGTACTTC. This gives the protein CASSHSGGRDEQYF.